One T cell receptor (beta chain) is described in this entry. This entry is derived from a study of blood T cell repertoires in COVID-19. About the study: The origin of the acute and convalescent COVID-19 samples was the United States, Italy and Spain. Sources were T cells, B-cell-depleted T cells, or PBMCs; the material itself was cDNA or gDNA.

Study processing details: Reference gene primers were amplified, and this amplification served to estimate nucleated cell counts. Here immunoSEQ multiplex PCR was the method, and the copy in TCRdb shows in-frame clones only, minus some. The D gene and trimming were derived from the DNA, and the V and J assignments and clone size from that table. In the table there are 150,000 to 200,000 clones, about 81% of which are singletons. Trimming took 0 bases from V and 6 from J; bases not matched to a gene: 6. This CDR3 contains 14 residues. Germline-derived CDR1 and CDR2 are SGHRS and YFSETQ. Sequencing input: peripheral blood. This chain connects TRBV5-1 to TRBJ2-7; TRBD1 matches at 7 bases. The source is a man aged 60-69 years with active or convalescent COVID-19. CDR3 nucleotide sequence: TGCGCCAGCAGCTTGGGGGGGACAGCCGGCGAGCAGTACTTC. This codes for CASSLGGTAGEQYF.